The entry that follows covers one T cell receptor beta chain sequence. This sample stems from a study of blood T cell repertoires in COVID-19. Study in general: COVID-19 samples collected from the United States, Italy and Spain covered acute and convalescent phases. From T cells, B-cell-depleted T cells, or PBMCs came the material, which was cDNA or gDNA.

In the original analysis: Scientists estimated how many nucleated cells there were by amplifying reference gene primers. TCRdb's copy holds only in-frame clones and misses some; the assay was immunoSEQ multiplex PCR. V and J calls and clone size come straight from that table; D and trimming were deduced from the DNA. The sample gives 100,000 to 150,000 clones, almost 80% of which show up once; just under 25% is in the top ten. Germline CDR1 KGHSH, CDR2 LQKENI. Germline trimming cut 3 bases from V and 4 bases from J; bases unmatched to any gene: 10. The CDR3 sequence is 16 residues long. Sequenced sample: peripheral blood. This receptor was identified in a human donor in a cohort sampled during active COVID-19. V and J are TRBV18 and TRBJ2-7; 9 nucleotides match TRBD1. The CDR3, as DNA: TGTGCCAGCTCACCGGGTAACAGGGGGCCGGTTTACGAGCAGTACTTC. Translated: CASSPGNRGPVYEQYF.